The next 10 T cell receptor beta chains were all read from a single sample in a study of T cell responses to AZD1222 COVID-19 vaccine. The table came from immunoSEQ multiplex PCR; TCRdb's copy has only in-frame clones and leaves some out. The sample includes some 200,000 clones, approximately 91% of them seen just once. Source: peripheral blood, taken 28 days after the second AZD1222 dose. These receptors were taken from an adult who received the AZD1222 COVID-19 vaccine.

CDR3 residues: CASRLIQRGNQPQHF. DNA for the CDR3: TGTGCCAGCAGGCTTATCCAACGGGGCAATCAGCCCCAGCATTTT. V is TRBV28 and J is TRBJ1-5, with no clear D. Trimming left V 6 bases short and J 2 bases short, with 14 bases between. There are 15 residues in the CDR3. CDR1 and CDR2 from the germline V gene are MDHEN and SYDVKM. Filled out from reference TRBV28 and TRBJ1-5, the complete variable domain reads DVKVTQSSRYLVKRTGEKVFLECVQDMDHENMFWYRQDPGLGLRLIYFSYDVKMKEKGDIPEGYSVSREKKERFSLILESASTNQTSMYLCASRLIQRGNQPQHFGDGTRLSIL.

This clone has just a few counts. The CDR3 DNA sequence: TGCGCCAGCAGGCAAGCCCAAGAGACCCAGTACTTC. Translated: CASRQAQETQYF. This rearrangement joins TRBV5-1 to TRBJ2-5; D remains ambiguous. CDR1 SGHRS and CDR2 YFSETQ come from the germline V gene. The ends were cut back, 5 bases at V and 1 base at J, with 6 bases in the middle. This CDR3 is built from 12 residues.

The gene calls are TRBV5-1 and TRBJ2-3, with D possibly being TRBD2 (5 bases). The CDR3 spans 15 residues. CDR1 is SGHRS, CDR2 YFSETQ, per germline. Trimming shortened V by 3 bases and J by 5 bases, and 16 bases separated the two germline ends. The CDR3 sequence: CASSSIGSGVDTQYF. The CDR3 coding sequence is TGCGCCAGCAGCTCCATAGGGAGCGGAGTAGATACGCAGTATTTT.

V and J are TRBV6-2 or TRBV6-3 and TRBJ2-2; D uncertain. Trimming pared 2 bases from V and 0 bases from J, leaving 4 bases between. This CDR3 has 14 residues. The germline V gene encodes CDR1 MNHEY and CDR2 SVGEGT. CDR3 residues: CASSYDPNTGELFF. DNA for the CDR3: TGTGCCAGCAGTTACGATCCGAACACCGGGGAGCTGTTTTTT.

The chain employs TRBV2 and TRBJ1-3, with TRBD1 matching over 8 bases. Trimming at V came to 2 bases and at J to 4 bases, leaving 4 bases not matched to a gene. Germline V gene sequence: CDR1 SNHLY, CDR2 FYNNEI. This CDR3 region has 15 residues. The CDR3 sequence is CASSEQGAKGNTIYF. For the CDR3, the DNA is TGTGCCAGCAGTGAACAGGGGGCGAAGGGAAACACCATATATTTT.

The CDR3 here is CASSRPAETQYF. The CDR3 nucleotides are TGTGCCAGCAGCCGCCCAGCAGAGACCCAGTACTTC. The rearrangement links TRBV5-4 to TRBJ2-5, with D hard to call. The V end lost 4 bases, the J end lost 4 bases, and 8 bases lay between the germline ends. This CDR3 has 12 amino acids. Germline V gives CDR1 SGHNT, CDR2 YYREEE (reference sequence). Full variable domain (outside the CDR3, taken from reference TRBV5-4 and TRBJ2-5): ETGVTQSPTHLIKTRGQQVTLRCSSQSGHNTVSWYQQALGQGPQFIFQYYREEENGRGNFPPRFSGLQFPNYSSELNVNALELDDSALYLCASSRPAETQYFGPGTRLLVL.

This sequence joins TRBV24-1 and TRBJ2-1; 9 positions agree with TRBD2. There are 16 residues in the CDR3. The V gene end was trimmed by 5 bases and the J gene end by 2 bases; junction bases not matched to a gene: 6. Per germline, CDR1 KGHDR and CDR2 SFDVKD. The CDR3 bases are TGTGCCACCAGTGGTCCCTCTAGCGGGGCCTACAATGAGCAGTTCTTC. It translates to CATSGPSSGAYNEQFF.

V gene TRBV24-1 combines with J gene TRBJ2-2; 10 bases are a match to TRBD2. CDR1 and CDR2 (germline): KGHDR, SFDVKD. The CDR3 sequence is 14 residues long. Trimming at V came to 8 bases and at J to 6 bases, leaving 5 bases not matched to a gene. The CDR3 sequence is CATKPSGSPGELFF. The CDR3 DNA follows: TGTGCCACCAAGCCTAGCGGGAGTCCCGGGGAGCTGTTTTTT.

The chain recombines TRBV7-9 with TRBJ2-1; TRBD2 agrees at 10 bases. Germline V gene data show CDR1 as SEHNR and CDR2 as FQNEAQ (reference sequence). V was pared by 2 bases and J by 12 bases, with 16 bases of the junction left unmatched. There are 17 residues in the CDR3. CDR3 sequence reads: CASSLRTSGPFAEWQFF. The CDR3 DNA is TGTGCCAGCAGCTTAAGGACTAGCGGACCGTTTGCGGAATGGCAGTTCTTC.

The V gene is TRBV11-2, the J gene TRBJ2-1; D may be TRBD2 (7 bases). V lost 4 bases to trimming and J lost 6 bases, with 22 bases between them. The CDR3 covers 17 residues. The germline CDR1 and CDR2 sequences are SGHAT and FQNNGV. CDR3 bases: TGTGCCAGCAGCTGGGGGGGCAAAGGGTATTGGGGCAATGAGCAGTTCTTC. Translation: CASSWGGKGYWGNEQFF.